These T cell receptor beta chains were read from a single sample in a study of radiation and T cells in renal cell carcinoma. Sequenced by immunoSEQ multiplex PCR; TCRdb stores in-frame clones only, minus some. The sample lists around 15,000 clones; just over 55% were seen once. Specimen: tumor tissue, collected from a patient whose treatment was nephrectomy without radiotherapy. Receptors were obtained from a man aged 45-65 years with renal cell carcinoma. The CDR3 runs from the conserved cysteine through the conserved F or W.

J gene | V gene | CDR3 protein
TRBJ2-7 | TRBV19 | CASSMARDKAYEQYF
TRBJ2-3 | TRBV4-2 | CASSQEGGRTDTQYF
TRBJ1-1 | TRBV5-4 | CASSLAQGSFGTEAFF
TRBJ1-2 | TRBV30 | CAWSERTGSAYGYTF
TRBJ2-1 | TRBV11-3 | CASSHRDRANEQFF
TRBJ2-7 | TRBV5-6 | CASSMDSSYEQYF
TRBJ1-5 | TRBV2 | CASSEIVGNQPQHF
TRBJ1-2 | TRBV6-6 | CASSFYRVPTYGYTF
TRBJ2-7 | TRBV5-1 | CASSLGGDRPYEQYF
TRBJ2-7 | TRBV6-1 | CASSDYSSGASLSHEQYF
TRBJ1-1 | TRBV19 | CASSIPRTGTKSEAFF
TRBJ2-7 | TRBV4-1 | CASSRVIRGNEQYF
TRBJ1-1 | TRBV21-1 | CASGDWQADNEAFF
TRBJ1-1 | TRBV6-6 | CASTPRVNTEAFF
TRBJ1-5 | TRBV18 | CASSPQRLTGGMSGNQPQHF
TRBJ1-2 | TRBV5-1 | CASSLAGGLGRYTF
TRBJ2-1 | TRBV6-4 | CASSDSKRGGSNEQFF
TRBJ1-2 | TRBV6-6 | CASSYSPNYGYTF
TRBJ1-5 | TRBV19 | CASVDRGRGGQPQHF
TRBJ2-7 | TRBV5-1 | CASSLDGTLMRYF
TRBJ2-1 | TRBV4-2 | CASSQDRSGGANEQFF
TRBJ1-2 | TRBV19 | CASSIDFMISYGYTF
TRBJ1-5 | TRBV18 | CASSLIGPTGSGNQPQHF
TRBJ2-5 | TRBV5-1 | CASSLGTGGQETQYF
TRBJ1-2 | TRBV15 | CATSTSAGTANYGYTF
TRBJ2-6 | TRBV7-9 | CASSSKYGRDSGANVLTF
TRBJ1-1 | TRBV10-3 | CAVSQELNTEAFF
TRBJ1-2 | TRBV14 | CASSQESALRYTF
TRBJ1-2 | TRBV9 | CASGRASGPFSGYTF
TRBJ2-3 | TRBV18 | CASSQPGLTTDTQYF
TRBJ2-2 | TRBV5-1 | CASSYGHGANTGELFF